The present TCR beta chain was sequenced within a study of cytomegalovirus exposure and HLA in healthy donors. Study-level findings and limits: Reportedly, cytomegalovirus status was diagnosed with high sensitivity and specificity. Later genetic work tied a missense DCLRE1C variant to beta-chain V and J trimming.

Comments on this clone: As yet, its antigen is unknown. A junction boundary mismatches the germline segment, possibly from a read error.

Both 60 Vbeta primers and 13 Jbeta primers went into the PCR. Clones were sequenced by immunoSEQ multiplex PCR, and TCRdb holds only the in-frame ones, with some missing. The table includes hundreds of thousands of clones, about 70% detected once. The specimen was PBMCs. This TCR was sampled from a woman between 25 and 40 years old in good health and CMV-seronegative.

The CDR3 spells CSAVPQRHKQSAPAF. The CDR3 DNA sequence: TGCAGCGCAGTACCCCAGAGACATAAGCAATCAGCCCCAGCATTT. The chain recombines TRBV29-1 with TRBJ1-5; D remains unclear. The CDR3 runs 15 residues. CDR1 and CDR2 from the germline V gene are SQVTM and ANQGSEA.